One and the same sample provided the 28 T cell receptor beta chains below, sequenced in a study of cytomegalovirus exposure and HLA in healthy donors. The data were produced by immunoSEQ multiplex PCR, yet TCRdb's version contains in-frame clones alone and is incomplete. This sample yields some 170,000 clones, of which around 86% are seen a single time; approximately 2.5% belongs to the top ten. Sequenced input: PBMCs. The receptors stem from a man between 18 and 29 years old in good health and CMV-seropositive.

This chain links TRBV11-2 with TRBJ2-1; D might be TRBD2 (7 bases). V lost 5 bases, J lost 7 bases, and 12 bases lay in between. Looked up from germline, CDR1 is SGHAT and CDR2 is FQNNGV. The CDR3 loop spans 13 amino acids. The CDR3: CASSGAGANEQFF. For the CDR3, the DNA is TGTGCCAGCAGCGGCGCGGGGGCAAATGAGCAGTTCTTC. Combining the CDR3 with reference TRBV11-2 and TRBJ2-1 gives the whole variable domain EAGVAQSPRYKIIEKRQSVAFWCNPISGHATLYWYQQILGQGPKLLIQFQNNGVVDDSQLPKDRFSAERLKGVDSTLKIQPAKLEDSAVYLCASSGAGANEQFFGPGTRLTVL.

The chain couples TRBV7-2 to TRBJ1-2; the D gene is possibly TRBD1 (5 bases). This CDR3 is built from 13 residues. Trimming removed 3 bases from V and 6 bases from J, with 11 bases in between. Germline values: CDR1 SGHTA, CDR2 FQGNSA. Written as DNA, the CDR3 is TGTGCCAGCAGCTTCGGGGGATTCGATGGCTACACCTTC. It encodes CASSFGGFDGYTF.

As DNA, the CDR3 is TGTGCCAGCAGCGCGGGACTAGGCTACACCTTC. Translation gives CASSAGLGYTF. The genes are TRBV7-9 and TRBJ1-2; D might be TRBD1 (5 bases). V was trimmed by 5 bases and J by 8 bases, leaving 9 bases between them. The CDR3 covers 11 residues. Germline values: CDR1 SEHNR, CDR2 FQNEAQ (reference sequence).

The V and J genes are TRBV19 and TRBJ2-1; TRBD1 agrees at 7 bases. Unmatched junction bases numbered 4, after V lost 3 bases and J lost 5 bases. The CDR3 sequence is 14 residues long. Germline CDR1 is LNHDA and CDR2 is SQIVND (reference sequence). This chain's CDR3 is CASSMYRGDNEQFF. The CDR3, as DNA: TGTGCCAGTAGTATGTACAGGGGAGACAATGAGCAGTTCTTC.

Only a few counts were recorded for this clone. The chain carries TRBV2 and TRBJ2-7; D remains ambiguous. The CDR3 covers 11 residues. Germline-derived CDR1 and CDR2 are SNHLY and FYNNEI. V lost 7 bases, J lost 8 bases, and 12 bases lay in between. CDR3 nucleotides: TGTGCCAGCACCCCTAGTTTGAAGCAGTACTTC. Translated: CASTPSLKQYF.

The rearrangement uses TRBV9 and TRBJ2-3; 8 bases align to TRBD2. J was trimmed by 6 bases and V by 3 bases; bases with no gene match: 6. CDR3 size: 14 residues. CDR1 is SGDLS, CDR2 YYNGEE, per germline. In nucleotides, the CDR3 is TGTGCCAGCAGCGACGCGGGAGGCCCCGATACGCAGTATTTT. Translated, it gives CASSDAGGPDTQYF.

This clone was counted only a few times. The chain couples TRBV19 to TRBJ1-1, with TRBD1 identical over 9 bases. The CDR3 contains 14 residues. The germline V gene encodes CDR1 LNHDA and CDR2 SQIVND (reference sequence). V was clipped by 3 bases and J by 1 base; unmatched bases: 0. This chain's CDR3 is CASSMGQGNTEAFF. DNA of the CDR3: TGTGCCAGTAGTATGGGACAGGGGAACACTGAAGCTTTCTTT. The whole variable domain, filled in from reference TRBV19 and TRBJ1-1, reads DGGITQSPKYLFRKEGQNVTLSCEQNLNHDAMYWYRQDPGQGLRLIYYSQIVNDFQKGDIAEGYSVSREKKESFPLTVTSAQKNPTAFYLCASSMGQGNTEAFFGQGTRLTVV.

The rearrangement uses TRBV9 and TRBJ2-1; 10 bases match TRBD2. Trimming cost V 3 bases and J 6 bases; bases outside gene matches: 12. CDR3 length equals 17 residues. Germline loops: CDR1 SGDLS, CDR2 YYNGEE. This CDR3 reads CASSGGLIAGGLNEQFF. CDR3 coding DNA: TGTGCCAGCAGCGGGGGGCTAATAGCGGGAGGTCTCAATGAGCAGTTCTTC.

The CDR3 DNA follows: TGTGCCAGCAGCCAGGGACTAGCAGTTTACGAGCAGTACTTC. It codes for CASSQGLAVYEQYF. The chain is built from TRBV6-1 and TRBJ2-7; 9 bases line up with TRBD2. Germline V gene sequence: CDR1 MNHNS, CDR2 SASEGT. The CDR3 loop spans 14 amino acids. V was clipped by 6 bases and J by 4 bases; unmatched bases: 7.

This clone was recorded a few times. This chain connects TRBV5-5 to TRBJ1-6, with a tentative D call TRBD1 (6 bases). Deletions cut 2 bases from V and 7 bases from J, with 13 bases between. Per germline, CDR1 SGHKS and CDR2 YYEKEE (reference sequence). This CDR3 is built from 15 residues. For the CDR3, the DNA is TGTGCCAGCAGCTTTTTTCCAGGGGCCAATTCACCCCTCCACTTT. It encodes CASSFFPGANSPLHF.

The J gene is TRBJ2-1, the V gene TRBV9, with D possibly TRBD2 on 6 matching bases. Germline V lookup: CDR1 SGDLS, CDR2 YYNGEE. The CDR3 has 15 residues. Trimming cost V 0 bases and J 5 bases, with 12 bases left between them. The CDR3 is CASSVGVAVNNEQFF. The CDR3 nucleotides read TGTGCCAGCAGCGTAGGGGTAGCGGTGAACAATGAGCAGTTCTTC.

The rearrangement uses TRBV7-3 and TRBJ2-1; 9 bases agree with TRBD2. The V gene end was trimmed by 4 bases and the J gene end by 4 bases; junction bases not matched to a gene: 5. The CDR3 covers 15 residues. Germline V gene sequence: CDR1 SGHTA, CDR2 FQGTGA. The CDR3 DNA sequence: TGTGCCAGCAGCTGGGGCGGGGGGGTGTACAATGAGCAGTTCTTC. Encoded protein: CASSWGGGVYNEQFF.

V and J are TRBV5-4 and TRBJ2-5, with 10 bases that match TRBD2. This CDR3 has 12 amino acids. Germline V gene lookup returns CDR1 SGHNT and CDR2 YYREEE (reference sequence). Here the CDR3 reads CASGGAEETQYF. The CDR3 DNA reads TGTGCGAGCGGGGGGGCGGAAGAGACCCAGTACTTC.

The chain has TRBV19 and TRBJ2-2; a possible D gene is TRBD2 (5 bases). This CDR3 is 14 amino acids long. Trimming removed 3 bases at V and 4 bases at J, with 9 bases between. The germline CDR1 and CDR2 sequences are LNHDA and SQIVND (reference sequence). The CDR3 is CASSIRGITGELFF. Here the CDR3 DNA reads TGTGCCAGTAGTATTCGGGGTATCACCGGGGAGCTGTTTTTT.

This rearrangement joins TRBV4-1 to TRBJ1-4; D is undetermined. V was clipped by 4 bases and J by 2 bases, with 11 bases between them. CDR1 MGHRA and CDR2 YSYEKL come from the germline V gene. The CDR3 is 15 residues long. The CDR3 here is CASSLPSQTNEKLFF. Written as DNA, the CDR3 is TGCGCCAGCAGCCTACCGTCCCAGACTAATGAAAAACTGTTTTTT.

The V gene is TRBV4-1, the J gene TRBJ2-7; 12 bases are shared with TRBD2. The V gene's germline CDR1 is MGHRA and CDR2 YSYEKL. With 3 bases clipped from V and 2 bases from J, the junction kept 2 bases outside the gene matches. This CDR3 region has 15 residues. CDR3 sequence (DNA): TGCGCCAGCAGCCACGGACTAGCGGGGACCTACGAGCAGTACTTC. This sequence encodes CASSHGLAGTYEQYF.

This chain links TRBV27 with TRBJ2-7; 9 positions agree with TRBD2. The CDR3 is made up of 12 amino acids. Germline V CDR1 and CDR2: MNHEY, SMNVEV (reference sequence). The CDR3 reads CASGGLHYEQYF. As DNA, the CDR3 is TGTGCGAGCGGGGGGTTACACTACGAGCAGTACTTC.

V usage is TRBV5-1 and J usage is TRBJ2-3, with TRBD2 matching 15 bases. Germline V CDR1 and CDR2: SGHRS, YFSETQ. CDR3 length equals 19 residues. J was trimmed by 1 base and V by 4 bases; bases with no gene match: 10. CDR3 sequence reads: CASSRVGLAGGGGTDTQYF. In nucleotides, the CDR3 is TGCGCCAGCAGCCGGGTCGGACTAGCGGGAGGGGGGGGCACAGATACGCAGTATTTT.

This clone was seen a single time. This chain joins TRBV14 and TRBJ2-1; 7 bases fit TRBD2. With V trimmed by 3 bases and J by 8 bases, 7 bases remained unmatched. The CDR3 covers 14 residues. The germline CDR1 and CDR2 sequences are SGHDN and FVKESK. The CDR3 reads CASSQVSGEDEQFF. CDR3 DNA sequence: TGTGCCAGCAGCCAGGTGAGCGGGGAGGATGAGCAGTTCTTC.

There are a few counts of this clone. This sequence joins TRBV19 and TRBJ1-5; D gene uncertain. CDR3 length: 13 residues. Germline V gives CDR1 LNHDA, CDR2 SQIVND (reference sequence). V was shortened by 8 bases and J by 2 bases, with 10 bases between the two germline ends. The CDR3 bases are TGTGCCAGTGGTGTCGGTGGCAATCAGCCCCAGCATTTT. Its translation: CASGVGGNQPQHF.

The chain is built from TRBV6-1 and TRBJ2-7; TRBD1 might be the D (6 bases). The CDR3 length is 15 residues. Germline CDR1 is MNHNS and CDR2 is SASEGT. V lost 1 base and J 2 bases, leaving 12 bases between the germline ends. DNA of the CDR3: TGTGCCAGCAGTGAAGTTGGGCAGGGGCCCTACGAGCAGTACTTC. This codes for CASSEVGQGPYEQYF.

The rearrangement links TRBV16 to TRBJ1-1, with D possibly TRBD1 on 6 matching bases. V was shortened by 0 bases and J by 6 bases, with 14 bases between the two germline ends. In germline, CDR1 is KGHSY, CDR2 FQNENV. The CDR3 is made up of 15 amino acids. This chain's CDR3 is CASSQSRGGFSEAFF. The CDR3 DNA follows: TGTGCCAGCAGCCAATCGCGAGGGGGTTTCTCTGAAGCTTTCTTT.

The V gene is TRBV7-9, the J gene TRBJ2-3, with 8 bases fitting TRBD1. Germline CDR1 and CDR2: SEHNR and FQNEAQ (reference sequence). V gave up 4 bases and J gave up 5 bases; unmatched junction bases: 8. The CDR3 runs 15 residues. CDR3 region: CASSSPQDREDTQYF. DNA of the CDR3: TGTGCCAGCAGCTCCCCCCAGGACAGGGAAGATACGCAGTATTTT.

The chain uses TRBV6-5 and TRBJ2-3; D is undetermined. Germline CDR1 reads MNHEY; CDR2 reads SVGAGI. The CDR3 loop spans 15 amino acids. The ends were cut back, 2 bases at V and 6 bases at J, with 15 bases in the middle. Written as DNA, the CDR3 is TGTGCCAGCAGTTACCAAAGATCCGGAGAGGATACGCAGTATTTT. Translation: CASSYQRSGEDTQYF.

The V call is TRBV7-6, the J call TRBJ2-7; tentatively, D is TRBD1 (5 bases). This CDR3 is 12 amino acids long. CDR1 is SGHVS and CDR2 is FNYEAQ in the germline V gene. Deletions cut 2 bases from V and 7 bases from J, with 9 bases between. Here the CDR3 reads CASSLRGAEQYF. CDR3 bases: TGTGCCAGCAGCTTAAGGGGCGCGGAGCAGTACTTC. Variable domain in full (rest from reference TRBV7-6 and TRBJ2-7): GAGVSQSPRYKVTKRGQDVALRCDPISGHVSLYWYRQALGQGPEFLTYFNYEAQQDKSGLPNDRFSAERPEGSISTLTIQRTEQRDSAMYRCASSLRGAEQYFGPGTRLTVT.

This chain links TRBV5-1 with TRBJ2-3; TRBD2 agrees at 7 bases. V lost 4 bases and J lost 3; bases outside the gene matches: 14. The CDR3 is made up of 17 amino acids. CDR1 and CDR2 (germline): SGHRS, YFSETQ. CDR3 amino acids: CASSPGVPGLLTDTQYF. CDR3 DNA: TGCGCCAGCAGCCCCGGGGTTCCGGGACTACTAACAGATACGCAGTATTTT.

Worth noting for this clone: The CDR3 carries no conserved terminal phenylalanine or tryptophan, so it likely arises from a read error. It is unclear where the CDR3 begins or ends on the DNA, so no DNA is shown, and the CDR3 is as TCRdb lists it. The chain uses TRBV28 and TRBJ2-7; the D call in the table, TRBD2, was not verified against the DNA. The CDR3 is 14 amino acids in total, end residues counted. Germline-derived CDR1 and CDR2 are MDHEN and SYDVKM. The CDR3 protein is CASSTSGKEEPLIL.

The J gene is TRBJ1-1, the V gene TRBV27; no clear D gene. Germline V gene sequence: CDR1 MNHEY, CDR2 SMNVEV (reference sequence). With 3 bases removed from V and 1 base from J, the gap between germline ends came to 6 bases. The CDR3 loop spans 13 amino acids. The CDR3 region has the DNA TGTGCCAGCAGTTTTGGGCCGAACACTGAAGCTTTCTTT. Protein: CASSFGPNTEAFF.